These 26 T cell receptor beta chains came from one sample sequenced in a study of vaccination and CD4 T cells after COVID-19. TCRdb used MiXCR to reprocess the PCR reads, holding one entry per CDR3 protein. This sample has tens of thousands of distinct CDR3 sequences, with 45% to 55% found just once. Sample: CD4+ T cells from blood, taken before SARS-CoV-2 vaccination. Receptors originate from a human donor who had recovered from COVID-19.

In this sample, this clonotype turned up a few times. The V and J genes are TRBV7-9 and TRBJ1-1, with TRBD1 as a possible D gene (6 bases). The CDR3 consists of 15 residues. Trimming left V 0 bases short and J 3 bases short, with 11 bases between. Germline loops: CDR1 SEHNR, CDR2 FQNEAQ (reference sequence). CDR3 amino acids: CASSLAGAGDTEAFF. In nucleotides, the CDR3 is TGTGCCAGCAGCTTAGCGGGGGCGGGAGACACTGAAGCTTTCTTT.

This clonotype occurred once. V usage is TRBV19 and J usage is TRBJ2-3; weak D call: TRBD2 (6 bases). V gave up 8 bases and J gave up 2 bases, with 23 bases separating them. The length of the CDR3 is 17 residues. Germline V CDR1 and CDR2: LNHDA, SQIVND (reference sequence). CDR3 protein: CASRHPGEVRFTDTQYF. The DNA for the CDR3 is TGTGCCAGTCGCCATCCGGGGGAGGTCAGATTCACAGATACGCAGTATTTT.

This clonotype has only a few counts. The DNA for the CDR3 is TGCGCCAGCCGTCCCCCTGGTAGCCGCGCGGATACGCAGTATTTT. Its translation is CASRPPGSRADTQYF. This chain connects TRBV10-2 to TRBJ2-3; D is undetermined. CDR3 length: 15 residues. Germline loops: CDR1 WSHSY, CDR2 SAAADI. V was shortened by 8 bases and J by 6 bases, with 21 bases between the two germline ends.

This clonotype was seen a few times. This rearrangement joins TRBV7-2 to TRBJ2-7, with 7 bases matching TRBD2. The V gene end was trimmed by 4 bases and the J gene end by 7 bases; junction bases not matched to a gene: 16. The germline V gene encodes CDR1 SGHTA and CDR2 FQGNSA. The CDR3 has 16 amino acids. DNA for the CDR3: TGTGCCAGCAGCTCAATTTGGGGGAGGGGCCGGGAGGAGCAGTACTTC. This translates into CASSSIWGRGREEQYF.

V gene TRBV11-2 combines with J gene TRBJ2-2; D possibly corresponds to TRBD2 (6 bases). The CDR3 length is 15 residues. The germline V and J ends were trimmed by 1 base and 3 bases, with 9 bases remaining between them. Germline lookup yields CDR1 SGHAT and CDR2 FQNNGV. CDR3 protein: CASSLGDSYTGELFF. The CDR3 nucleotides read TGTGCCAGCAGCTTAGGGGACTCCTACACCGGGGAGCTGTTTTTT.

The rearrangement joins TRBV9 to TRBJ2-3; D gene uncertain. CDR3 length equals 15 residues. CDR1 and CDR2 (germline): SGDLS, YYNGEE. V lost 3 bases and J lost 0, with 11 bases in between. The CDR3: CASSAQDASTDTQYF. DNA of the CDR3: TGTGCCAGCAGCGCCCAAGACGCTAGCACAGATACGCAGTATTTT.

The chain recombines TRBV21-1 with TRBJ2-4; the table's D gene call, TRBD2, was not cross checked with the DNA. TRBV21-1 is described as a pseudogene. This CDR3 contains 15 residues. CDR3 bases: TGTGCCAGCAGCAAAATAGGGCCGCCTGGGGGCATTCAGTACTTC. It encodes CASSKIGPPGGIQYF.

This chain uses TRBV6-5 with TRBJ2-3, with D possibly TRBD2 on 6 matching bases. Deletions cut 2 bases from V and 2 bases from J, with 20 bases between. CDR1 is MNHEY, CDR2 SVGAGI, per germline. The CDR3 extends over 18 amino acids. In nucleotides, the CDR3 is TGTGCCAGCAGTTACGAGCGAACCTCCGGGAGTTCCACAGATACGCAGTATTTT. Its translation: CASSYERTSGSSTDTQYF.

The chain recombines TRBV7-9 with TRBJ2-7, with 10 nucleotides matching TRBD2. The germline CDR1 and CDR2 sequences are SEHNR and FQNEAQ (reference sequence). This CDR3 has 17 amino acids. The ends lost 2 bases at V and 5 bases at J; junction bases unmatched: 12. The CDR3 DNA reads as TGTGCCAGCAGCTTAAATGTCGCTAGCGGGAGTCTCGACGAGCAGTACTTC. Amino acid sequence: CASSLNVASGSLDEQYF.

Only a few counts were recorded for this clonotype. The CDR3 sequence is CASASGQGEYEQYF. CDR3 DNA: TGTGCCAGCGCTTCGGGACAGGGGGAATACGAGCAGTACTTC. The rearrangement links TRBV2 to TRBJ2-7, with 11 bases matching TRBD1. V was clipped by 8 bases and J by 4 bases; unmatched bases: 7. This CDR3 region has 14 residues. Germline assignment: CDR1 SNHLY and CDR2 FYNNEI.

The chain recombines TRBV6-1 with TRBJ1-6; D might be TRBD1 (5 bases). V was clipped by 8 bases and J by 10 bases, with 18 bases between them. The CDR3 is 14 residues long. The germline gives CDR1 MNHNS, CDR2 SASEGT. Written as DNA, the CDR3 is TGTGCCAGCCGGACCCAGGGTTTTCGATCACCCCTCCACTTT. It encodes CASRTQGFRSPLHF.

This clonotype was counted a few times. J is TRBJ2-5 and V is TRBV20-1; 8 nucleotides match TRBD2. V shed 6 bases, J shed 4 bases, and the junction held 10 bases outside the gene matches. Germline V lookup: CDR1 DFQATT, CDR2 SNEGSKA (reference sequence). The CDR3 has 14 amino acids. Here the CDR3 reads CSATGAGVGETQYF. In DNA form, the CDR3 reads TGCAGTGCCACCGGAGCGGGAGTGGGAGAGACCCAGTACTTC.

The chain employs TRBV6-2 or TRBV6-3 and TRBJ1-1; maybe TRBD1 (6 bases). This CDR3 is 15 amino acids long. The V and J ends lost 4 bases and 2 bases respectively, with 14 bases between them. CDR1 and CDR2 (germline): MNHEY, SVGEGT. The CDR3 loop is CASSLMGGGNTEAFF. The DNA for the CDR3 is TGTGCCAGCAGTTTAATGGGAGGGGGTAACACTGAAGCTTTCTTT.

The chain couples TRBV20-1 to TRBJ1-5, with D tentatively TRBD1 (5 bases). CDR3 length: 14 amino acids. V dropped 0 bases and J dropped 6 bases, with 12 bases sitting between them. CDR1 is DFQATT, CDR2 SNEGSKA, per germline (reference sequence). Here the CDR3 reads CSARDRTGGQPQHF. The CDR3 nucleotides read TGCAGTGCTAGAGACCGCACGGGGGGTCAGCCCCAGCATTTT.

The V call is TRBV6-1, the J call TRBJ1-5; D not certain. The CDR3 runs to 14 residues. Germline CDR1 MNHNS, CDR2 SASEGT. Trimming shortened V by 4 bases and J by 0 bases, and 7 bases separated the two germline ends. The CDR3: CASSVRDSNQPQHF. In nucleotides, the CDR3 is TGTGCCAGCAGTGTACGAGATAGCAATCAGCCCCAGCATTTT.

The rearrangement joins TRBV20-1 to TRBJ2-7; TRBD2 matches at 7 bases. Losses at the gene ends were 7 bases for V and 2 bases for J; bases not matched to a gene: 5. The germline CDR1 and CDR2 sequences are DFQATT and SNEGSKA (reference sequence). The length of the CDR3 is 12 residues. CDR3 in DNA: TGCAGTGTAATAGCGGGCCCCTACGAGCAGTACTTC. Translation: CSVIAGPYEQYF.

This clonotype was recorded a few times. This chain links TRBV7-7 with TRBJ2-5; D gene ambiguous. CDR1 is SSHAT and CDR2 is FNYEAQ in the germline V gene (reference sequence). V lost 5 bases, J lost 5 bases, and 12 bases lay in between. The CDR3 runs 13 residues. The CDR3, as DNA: TGTGCCAGCAGCCCGTCGGCCGCGGAGACCCAGTACTTC. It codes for CASSPSAAETQYF.

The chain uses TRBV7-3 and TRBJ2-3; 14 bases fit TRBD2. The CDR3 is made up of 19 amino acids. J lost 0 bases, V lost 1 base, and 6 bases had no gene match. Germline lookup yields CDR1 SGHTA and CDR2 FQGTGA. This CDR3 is CASSLKPGTSGSSTDTQYF. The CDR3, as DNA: TGTGCCAGCAGCTTAAAGCCCGGGACTAGCGGGAGCAGCACAGATACGCAGTATTTT.

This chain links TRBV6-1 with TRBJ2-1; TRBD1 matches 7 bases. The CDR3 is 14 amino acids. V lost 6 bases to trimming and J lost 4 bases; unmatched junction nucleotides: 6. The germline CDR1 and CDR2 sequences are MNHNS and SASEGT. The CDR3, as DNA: TGTGCCAGCAGAAGACAGGGAACTTACAATGAGCAGTTCTTC. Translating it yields CASRRQGTYNEQFF.

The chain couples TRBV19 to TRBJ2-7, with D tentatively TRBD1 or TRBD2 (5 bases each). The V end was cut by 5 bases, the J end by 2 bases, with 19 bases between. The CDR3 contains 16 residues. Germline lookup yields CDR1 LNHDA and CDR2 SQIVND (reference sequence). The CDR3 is CASSFNPGTPTYEQYF. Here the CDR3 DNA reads TGTGCCAGTAGTTTTAATCCCGGGACCCCTACCTACGAGCAGTACTTC.

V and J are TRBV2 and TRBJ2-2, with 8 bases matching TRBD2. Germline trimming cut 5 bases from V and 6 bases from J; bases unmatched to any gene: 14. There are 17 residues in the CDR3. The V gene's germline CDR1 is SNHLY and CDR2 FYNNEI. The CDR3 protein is CASSKERAGVGAGELFF. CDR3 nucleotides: TGTGCCAGCAGTAAAGAGCGAGCGGGAGTTGGCGCCGGGGAGCTGTTTTTT.

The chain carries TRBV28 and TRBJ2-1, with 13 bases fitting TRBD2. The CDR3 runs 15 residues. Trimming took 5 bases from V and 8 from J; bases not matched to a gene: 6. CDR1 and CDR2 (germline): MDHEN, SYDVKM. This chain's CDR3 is CASSTLAGGSYEQFF. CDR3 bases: TGTGCCAGCAGTACACTAGCGGGAGGGTCCTATGAGCAGTTCTTC.

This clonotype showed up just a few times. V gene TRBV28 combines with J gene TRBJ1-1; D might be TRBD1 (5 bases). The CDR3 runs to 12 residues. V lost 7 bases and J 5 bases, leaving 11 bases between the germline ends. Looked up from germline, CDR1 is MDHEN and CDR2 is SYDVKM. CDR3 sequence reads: CASKSGGTEAFF. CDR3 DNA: TGTGCCAGCAAGTCGGGGGGAACTGAAGCTTTCTTT.

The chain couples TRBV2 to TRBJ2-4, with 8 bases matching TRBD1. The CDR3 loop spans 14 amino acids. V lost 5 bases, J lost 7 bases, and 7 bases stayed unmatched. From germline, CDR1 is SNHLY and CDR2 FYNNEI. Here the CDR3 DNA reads TGTGCCAGCAGTAGGCAGGGGGCCGGGAACATTCAGTACTTC. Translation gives CASSRQGAGNIQYF.

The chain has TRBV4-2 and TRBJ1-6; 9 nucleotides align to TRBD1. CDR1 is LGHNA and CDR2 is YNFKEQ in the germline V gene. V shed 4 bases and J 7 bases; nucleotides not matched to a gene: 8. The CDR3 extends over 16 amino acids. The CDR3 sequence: CASSPSWDRANSPLHF. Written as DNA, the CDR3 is TGTGCCAGCAGCCCCTCTTGGGACAGGGCAAATTCACCCCTCCACTTT.

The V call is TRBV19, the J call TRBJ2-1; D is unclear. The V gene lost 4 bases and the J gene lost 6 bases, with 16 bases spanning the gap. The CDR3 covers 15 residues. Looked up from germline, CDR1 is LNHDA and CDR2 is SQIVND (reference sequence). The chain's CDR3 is CASSRASPVGNEQFF. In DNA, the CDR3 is TGTGCCAGTAGTAGGGCGTCCCCCGTCGGCAATGAGCAGTTCTTC.